The rows below give T cell receptor beta chains drawn from one sample of a study of T cells after yellow fever vaccination. MiXCR, run by TCRdb on the 5' RACE reads, gives a single entry per CDR3 protein. The sample has some 130,000 distinct CDR3 sequences, about 6.2% seen once. This specimen consisted of CD4+ T cells sorted from PBMCs, obtained 10 days after the yellow fever booster vaccination. The receptors stem from a man aged 25 to 40 who received the YFV17D yellow fever vaccine. The CDR3 runs from the conserved cysteine through the conserved F or W. D genes are given only for firm matches. The size field is filled for only some rows; it gives once, few, many or a size class.

v_call	clone_size	j_call	d_call	cdr3_length	cdr3_aa	cdr3_nt
TRBV7-2	few	TRBJ2-7	TRBD2	16	CASSLAPLREGYEQYF	TGTGCCAGCAGCTTAGCTCCCTTGCGGGAGGGCTACGAGCAGTACTTC
TRBV12-3/TRBV12-4	many	TRBJ1-4	TRBD1	13	CASRTGGNEKLFF	TGTGCCAGCAGAACAGGGGGTAATGAAAAACTGTTTTTT
TRBV12-3/TRBV12-4	-	TRBJ2-1	TRBD2	17	CASSFMRWRESRNEQFF	TGTGCCAGCAGTTTTATGAGGTGGCGGGAGTCCCGTAATGAGCAGTTCTTC
TRBV29-1	many	TRBJ2-7	TRBD1	11	CSVEGQGKVDF	TGCAGCGTTGAAGGACAGGGAAAAGTCGACTTC
TRBV25-1	many	TRBJ2-7	TRBD1	14	CATSGTGTSYEQYF	TGTGCCACCTCCGGGACAGGGACATCCTACGAGCAGTACTTC
TRBV11-2	many	TRBJ2-5	-	15	CASSLVSGLQETQYF	TGTGCCAGCAGCTTAGTCTCCGGACTCCAAGAGACCCAGTACTTC
TRBV7-9	-	TRBJ2-5	-	16	CASSFTNPFRGETQYF	TGTGCCAGCAGCTTCACGAACCCGTTCAGGGGTGAGACCCAGTACTTC
TRBV7-9	few	TRBJ2-7	-	13	CASSLMGAMEQYF	TGTGCCAGCAGCCTGATGGGGGCGATGGAGCAGTACTTC
TRBV20-1	few	TRBJ2-1	-	14	CSASSAYSYNEQFF	TGCAGTGCTAGTTCCGCGTACTCCTACAATGAGCAGTTCTTC
TRBV5-1	few	TRBJ1-3	-	14	CASSLAGRVNTIYF	TGCGCCAGCAGCTTGGCCGGCAGGGTAAACACCATATATTTT
TRBV28	-	TRBJ2-7	TRBD1	15	CASSLTTGGIYEQYF	TGTGCCAGCAGCTTAACGACAGGGGGTATCTACGAGCAGTACTTC
TRBV5-5	many	TRBJ2-3	TRBD2	17	CASSGEPSGYEEDTQYF	TGTGCCAGCAGCGGGGAGCCTAGCGGGTATGAGGAAGATACGCAGTATTTT
TRBV20-1	-	TRBJ1-1	TRBD1	16	CSARGGQGAKDTEAFF	TGCAGTGCTAGAGGGGGACAGGGGGCGAAGGACACTGAAGCTTTCTTT
TRBV5-1	many	TRBJ2-3	TRBD1	17	CASSPRPGTGSTDTQYF	TGCGCCAGCAGCCCACGACCTGGGACAGGGTCGACAGATACGCAGTATTTT
TRBV20-1	many	TRBJ2-7	TRBD2	17	CSASSPFRERDPYEQYF	TGCAGTGCTAGCTCGCCTTTCAGGGAGCGGGATCCCTACGAGCAGTACTTC
TRBV10-3	-	TRBJ2-5	-	13	CAISERSQETQYF	TGTGCCATCAGTGAGCGGTCACAAGAGACCCAGTACTTC
TRBV5-5	many	TRBJ2-2	TRBD2	15	CASSSTSGRTGELFF	TGTGCCAGCAGCTCGACTAGCGGGAGAACCGGGGAGCTGTTTTTT
TRBV28	many	TRBJ2-7	-	13	CASYLKGRYEQYF	TGTGCCAGTTACCTAAAGGGCCGCTACGAGCAGTACTTC
TRBV4-2	many	TRBJ1-1	-	15	CASMRNRGGNVEAFF	TGTGCCAGCATGCGAAATCGTGGGGGTAACGTTGAAGCTTTCTTT
TRBV15	many	TRBJ2-2	TRBD2	17	CATSRDLREGYTGELFF	TGTGCCACCAGCAGAGATTTGAGGGAGGGCTACACCGGGGAGCTGTTTTTT
TRBV15	-	TRBJ2-2	TRBD2	18	CATSRGPGLAANTGELFF	TGTGCCACCAGCAGAGGGCCGGGACTAGCAGCAAACACCGGGGAGCTGTTTTTT
TRBV28	many	TRBJ1-1	TRBD1	11	CASRTGERAFF	TGTGCCAGCAGAACAGGGGAACGGGCTTTCTTT
TRBV7-2	-	TRBJ2-7	TRBD2	16	CASSLASGESIYEQYF	TGTGCCAGCAGCTTAGCTAGCGGGGAGAGTATCTACGAGCAGTACTTC
TRBV20-1	many	TRBJ1-1	-	13	CSASVGKGTEAFF	TGCAGTGCTAGTGTAGGGAAGGGTACTGAAGCTTTCTTT
TRBV10-2	many	TRBJ1-1	-	14	CASNPGHSNTEAFF	TGCGCCAGCAATCCAGGACACTCGAACACTGAAGCTTTCTTT
TRBV10-3	many	TRBJ2-5	TRBD2	15	CAISDPGGIQENQYF	TGTGCCATCAGTGACCCGGGAGGGATCCAAGAGAACCAGTACTTC
TRBV7-3	many	TRBJ2-2	-	14	CASSFGSAPGELFF	TGTGCCAGCAGCTTTGGGAGTGCACCCGGGGAGCTGTTTTTT
TRBV10-3	many	TRBJ2-2	-	14	CAISAGRNTGELFF	TGTGCCATCAGCGCCGGGAGGAACACCGGGGAGCTGTTTTTT
TRBV20-1	few	TRBJ1-5	-	13	CSAVRGADQPQHF	TGCAGTGCTGTCCGGGGGGCGGATCAGCCCCAGCATTTT
TRBV5-1	many	TRBJ2-2	-	14	CASSFGGWSGELFF	TGCGCCAGCAGCTTTGGAGGATGGTCCGGGGAGCTGTTTTTT
TRBV20-1	many	TRBJ2-5	TRBD2	14	CSARPGLASETQYF	TGCAGTGCTAGACCGGGACTAGCGTCGGAGACCCAGTACTTC
TRBV7-9	many	TRBJ1-1	-	14	CASSSDAMNTEAFF	TGTGCCAGCAGCTCGGACGCTATGAACACTGAAGCTTTCTTT
TRBV5-4	few	TRBJ1-2	-	13	CASSLDLSGGYTF	TGTGCCAGCAGCTTGGACTTATCGGGTGGCTACACCTTC
TRBV9	many	TRBJ1-1	-	15	CASSPRTDFRVEAFF	TGTGCCAGCAGCCCTAGGACGGACTTTAGAGTAGAAGCTTTCTTT
TRBV6-1	-	TRBJ2-7	TRBD2	18	CASSVPSWGSGHSYEQYF	TGTGCCAGCAGTGTGCCCTCCTGGGGTAGCGGGCACTCCTACGAGCAGTACTTC
TRBV12-3/TRBV12-4	many	TRBJ2-6	-	14	CASSRGSGANVLTF	TGTGCCAGCAGTCGGGGTTCTGGGGCCAACGTCCTGACTTTC
TRBV18	many	TRBJ2-5	-	15	CASSQPTGWEETQYF	TGTGCCAGCTCACAACCGACCGGCTGGGAAGAGACCCAGTACTTC
TRBV6-5	-	TRBJ2-5	TRBD1	16	CASSYLGTGGRETQYF	TGTGCCAGCAGTTACCTGGGGACAGGGGGAAGAGAGACCCAGTACTTC
TRBV5-1	few	TRBJ2-5	-	12	CASSSQSETQYF	TGCGCCAGCAGCTCCCAATCAGAGACCCAGTACTTC
TRBV5-1	few	TRBJ2-3	-	15	CASSLGVNQGDTQYF	TGCGCCAGCAGCTTGGGTGTCAACCAGGGAGATACGCAGTATTTT
TRBV7-2	many	TRBJ2-5	-	14	CASIQAANQETQYF	TGTGCCAGCATTCAGGCTGCTAACCAAGAGACCCAGTACTTC